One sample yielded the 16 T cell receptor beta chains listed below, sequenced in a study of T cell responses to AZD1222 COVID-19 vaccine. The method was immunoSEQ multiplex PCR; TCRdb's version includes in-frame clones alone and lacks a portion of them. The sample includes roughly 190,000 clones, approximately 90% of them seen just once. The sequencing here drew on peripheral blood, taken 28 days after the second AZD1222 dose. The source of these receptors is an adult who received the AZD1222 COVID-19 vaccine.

In nucleotides, the CDR3 is TGTGCCAGCAGTGAACGGGGGGGCGGGGCCCTCTATACGCAGTATTTT. The encoded protein is CASSERGGGALYTQYF. The V call is TRBV6-1, the J call TRBJ2-3; 8 bases are shared with TRBD2. CDR3 length: 16 residues. The trim removed 2 bases at V and 7 bases at J, leaving 11 bases unmatched. Germline CDR1 reads MNHNS; CDR2 reads SASEGT.

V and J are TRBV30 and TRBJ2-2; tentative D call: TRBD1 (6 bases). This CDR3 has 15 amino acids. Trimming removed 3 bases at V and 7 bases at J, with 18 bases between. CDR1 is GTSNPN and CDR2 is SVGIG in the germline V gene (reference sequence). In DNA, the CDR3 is TGTGCCTGGAGCCCTTATTCAGGGGTTGTCGGGGAGCTGTTTTTT. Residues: CAWSPYSGVVGELFF.

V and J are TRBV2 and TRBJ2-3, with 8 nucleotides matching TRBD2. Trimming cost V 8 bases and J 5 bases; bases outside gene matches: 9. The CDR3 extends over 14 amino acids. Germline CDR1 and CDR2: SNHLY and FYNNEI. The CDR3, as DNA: TGTGCCAGCCTCCGCGGACTAGCTGGAGATACGCAGTATTTT. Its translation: CASLRGLAGDTQYF.

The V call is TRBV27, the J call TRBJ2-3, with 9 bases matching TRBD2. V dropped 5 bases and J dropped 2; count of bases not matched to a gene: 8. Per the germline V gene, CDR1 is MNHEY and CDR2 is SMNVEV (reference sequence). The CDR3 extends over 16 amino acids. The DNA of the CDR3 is TGTGCCAGCAGTCCCCGGGCTAGCGGGGCCACAGATACGCAGTATTTT. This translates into CASSPRASGATDTQYF.

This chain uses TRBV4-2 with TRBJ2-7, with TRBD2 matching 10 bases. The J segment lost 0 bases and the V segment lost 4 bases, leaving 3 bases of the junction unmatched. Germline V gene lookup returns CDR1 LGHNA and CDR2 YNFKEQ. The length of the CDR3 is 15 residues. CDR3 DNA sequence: TGTGCCAGCAGCCCAGCGGGAGGGAGCTCCTACGAGCAGTACTTC. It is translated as CASSPAGGSSYEQYF.

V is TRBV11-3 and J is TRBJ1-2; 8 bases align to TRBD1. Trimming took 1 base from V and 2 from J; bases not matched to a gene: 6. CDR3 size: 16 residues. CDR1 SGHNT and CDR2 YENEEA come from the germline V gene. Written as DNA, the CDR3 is TGTGCCAGCAGCTTAGCCGGGACAGGCGCAAACTATGGCTACACCTTC. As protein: CASSLAGTGANYGYTF.

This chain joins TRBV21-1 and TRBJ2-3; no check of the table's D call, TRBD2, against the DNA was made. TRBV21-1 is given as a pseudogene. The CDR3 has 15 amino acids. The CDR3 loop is CASSSTSNTTDTQYF. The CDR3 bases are TGTGCCAGCAGCAGCACTAGCAATACCACAGATACGCAGTATTTT.

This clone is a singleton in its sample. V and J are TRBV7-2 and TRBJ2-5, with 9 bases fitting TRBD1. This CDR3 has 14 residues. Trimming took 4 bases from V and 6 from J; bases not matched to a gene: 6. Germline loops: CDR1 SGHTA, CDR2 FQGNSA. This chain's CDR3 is CASSYRDRAKTQYF. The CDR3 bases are TGTGCCAGCAGCTACCGGGACAGGGCAAAGACCCAGTACTTC.

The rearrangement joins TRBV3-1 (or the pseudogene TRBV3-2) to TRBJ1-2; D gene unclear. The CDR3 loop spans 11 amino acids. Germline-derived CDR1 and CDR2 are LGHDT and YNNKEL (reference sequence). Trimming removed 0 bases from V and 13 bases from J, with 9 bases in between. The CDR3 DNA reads TGTGCCAGCAGCCAAGATCAGGCGCCCACCTTC. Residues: CASSQDQAPTF.

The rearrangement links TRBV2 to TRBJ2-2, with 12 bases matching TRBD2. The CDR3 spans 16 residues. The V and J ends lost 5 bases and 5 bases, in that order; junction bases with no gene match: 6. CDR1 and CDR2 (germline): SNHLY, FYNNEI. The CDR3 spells CASSRKLAGGTGELFF. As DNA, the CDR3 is TGTGCCAGCAGTCGTAAACTAGCGGGAGGAACCGGGGAGCTGTTTTTT. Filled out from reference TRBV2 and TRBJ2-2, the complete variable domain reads EPEVTQTPSHQVTQMGQEVILRCVPISNHLYFYWYRQILGQKVEFLVSFYNNEISEKSEIFDDQFSVERPDGSNFTLKIRSTKLEDSAMYFCASSRKLAGGTGELFFGEGSRLTVL.

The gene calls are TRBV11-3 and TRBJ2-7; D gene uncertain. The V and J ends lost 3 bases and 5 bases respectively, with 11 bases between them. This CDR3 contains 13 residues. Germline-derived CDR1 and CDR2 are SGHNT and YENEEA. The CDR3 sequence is CASSFEKGHEQYF. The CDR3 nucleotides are TGTGCCAGCAGCTTCGAAAAAGGTCACGAGCAGTACTTC.

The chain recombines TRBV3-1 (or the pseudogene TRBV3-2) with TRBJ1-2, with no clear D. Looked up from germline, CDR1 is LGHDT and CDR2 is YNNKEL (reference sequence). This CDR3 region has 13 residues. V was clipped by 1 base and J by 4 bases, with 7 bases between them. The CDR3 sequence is CASSQGRSYGYTF. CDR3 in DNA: TGTGCCAGCAGCCAAGGACGGTCCTATGGCTACACCTTC.

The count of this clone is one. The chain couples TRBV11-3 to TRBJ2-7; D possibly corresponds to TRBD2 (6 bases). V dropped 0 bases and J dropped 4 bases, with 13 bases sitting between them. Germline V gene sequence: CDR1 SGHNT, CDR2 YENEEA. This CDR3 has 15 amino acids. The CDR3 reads CASSLDGREPYEQYF. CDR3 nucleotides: TGTGCCAGCAGCTTAGATGGGCGGGAACCTTACGAGCAGTACTTC.

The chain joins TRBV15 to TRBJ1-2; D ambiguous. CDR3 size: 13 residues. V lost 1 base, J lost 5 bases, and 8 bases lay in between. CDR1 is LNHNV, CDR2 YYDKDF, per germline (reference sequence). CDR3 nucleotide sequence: TGTGCCACCAGCAGAGCTGGGGTTTATGGCTACACCTTC. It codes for CATSRAGVYGYTF.

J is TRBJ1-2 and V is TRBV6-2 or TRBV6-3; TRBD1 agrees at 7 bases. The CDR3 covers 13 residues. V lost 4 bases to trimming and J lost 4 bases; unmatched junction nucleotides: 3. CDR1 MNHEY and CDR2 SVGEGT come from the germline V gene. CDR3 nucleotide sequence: TGTGCCAGCAGTTGGGACAGCAGCTATGGCTACACCTTC. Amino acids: CASSWDSSYGYTF.

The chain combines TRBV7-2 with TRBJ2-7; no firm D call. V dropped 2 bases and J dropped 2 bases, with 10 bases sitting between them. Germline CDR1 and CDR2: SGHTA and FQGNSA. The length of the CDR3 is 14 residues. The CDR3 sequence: CASSLRPPAYEQYF. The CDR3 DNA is TGTGCCAGCAGCTTAAGACCGCCGGCCTACGAGCAGTACTTC.